This is a list of T cell receptor beta chains from one sample in a study of T cell responses to AZD1222 COVID-19 vaccine. Produced via immunoSEQ multiplex PCR; TCRdb's table is partial and in-frame only. The sample consists of roughly 120,000 clones, about 90% of them appearing once. Sequenced material: peripheral blood, taken on day 0 of AZD1222 vaccination. The receptors were sampled from an adult in good health. CDR3s include the opening cysteine and the closing phenylalanine or tryptophan. D genes are given only for firm matches. A clone size is listed for some rows: how often the clone was seen (once, few, many), or a class if it is expanded.

clone size,J gene,D gene,V gene,CDR3 DNA,CDR3 protein
.,TRBJ1-1,TRBD1,TRBV5-4,TGTGCCAGCGGTGGGGACAGCGATAGAAGGGACACTGAAGCTTTCTTT,CASGGDSDRRDTEAFF
.,TRBJ1-4,.,TRBV15,TGTGCCACCAGCAGAGTAGGGGGGACTAATGAAAAACTGTTTTTT,CATSRVGGTNEKLFF
.,TRBJ1-5,.,TRBV28,TGTGCCAGCAGTTTCCCCCAGCATTTT,CASSFPQHF
.,TRBJ2-3,.,TRBV20-1,TGCAGTGCAAGTGTCTTTAACACAGATACGCAGTATTTT,CSASVFNTDTQYF
.,TRBJ2-1,TRBD2,TRBV4-2,TGTGCCAGCAGCCAAGAATGGGAGACGGGAGGGCCGGTCAATGAGCAGTTCTTC,CASSQEWETGGPVNEQFF
.,TRBJ2-1,.,TRBV24-1,TGTGCCACCAGTGGGACTCACGGATACTCCTACAATGAGCAGTTCTTC,CATSGTHGYSYNEQFF
.,TRBJ2-3,.,TRBV14,TGTGCCAGCAGCTGGGCAGGGCCGCGGGATACGCAGTATTTT,CASSWAGPRDTQYF
.,TRBJ1-1,.,TRBV5-1,TGCGCCAGCAGCTTGGTGCCCGGGACCACTGAAGCTTTCTTT,CASSLVPGTTEAFF
few,TRBJ1-2,.,TRBV7-9,TGTGCCAGCAGCTTAGCGCAGGACTGGAGCTACACCTTC,CASSLAQDWSYTF
.,TRBJ1-1,.,TRBV6-5,TGTGCCAGCAGTTACCCCAAGCAGGGGCCGGGGACTGAAGCTTTCTTT,CASSYPKQGPGTEAFF
.,TRBJ1-2,.,TRBV3-1/TRBV3-2,TGTGCCAGCAGCCAAGGGAAGTATGGCTACACCTTC,CASSQGKYGYTF
.,TRBJ1-1,.,TRBV3-1/TRBV3-2,TGTGCCAGCAGCCAAGATTCTATGGGACAGAACACTGAAGCTTTCTTT,CASSQDSMGQNTEAFF
.,TRBJ1-6,TRBD1,TRBV30,TGTGCCTGGAAGGGACAGGTTAATTCACCCCTCCACTTT,CAWKGQVNSPLHF
.,TRBJ1-2,.,TRBV7-2,TGTGCCAGCAGCTTAGTAACTATAGGGATCTATGGCTACACCTTC,CASSLVTIGIYGYTF
.,TRBJ1-6,TRBD1,TRBV28,TGTGCCAGCAGCCGGGACAGTAATTCACCCCTCCACTTT,CASSRDSNSPLHF
.,TRBJ2-7,TRBD1,TRBV10-3,TGTGCCATCAGTTTCCGGGACAGGGGGTACGAGCAGTACTTC,CAISFRDRGYEQYF
.,TRBJ1-5,.,TRBV6-1,TGTGCCAGCAGTGAACCCAATCAGCCCCAGCATTTT,CASSEPNQPQHF
.,TRBJ2-2,.,TRBV27,TGTGCCAGCAGTTTACCCGTGGGGGCTCAGAACACCGGGGAGCTGTTTTTT,CASSLPVGAQNTGELFF
.,TRBJ2-3,.,TRBV5-1,TGCGCCAGCCTGGAGGGCGGCGGAGCGCAGTATTTT,CASLEGGGAQYF
.,TRBJ2-3,TRBD2,TRBV9,TGTGCCAGCAGCACCCGGGGGGGGCCGGTAGATACGCAGTATTTT,CASSTRGGPVDTQYF
.,TRBJ2-7,TRBD2,TRBV7-2,TGTGCCACCTCCCCGGCTAGCGGATCCTACGAGCAGTACTTC,CATSPASGSYEQYF
.,TRBJ2-3,.,TRBV7-9,TGTGCCAGCAGCAAAGCAAGGGGCGGCACAGATACGCAGTATTTT,CASSKARGGTDTQYF
.,TRBJ2-3,TRBD2,TRBV7-8,TGTGCCAGCAGCTTACCAGGACTAGCGGTGAGCACAGATACGCAGTATTTT,CASSLPGLAVSTDTQYF
.,TRBJ2-3,.,TRBV9,TGTGCCAGCAGCACCCGGACTGGTAGCACAGATACGCAGTATTTT,CASSTRTGSTDTQYF
.,TRBJ2-7,TRBD1,TRBV5-1,TGCGCCAGCAGCTTGGAACAGGGGGTTTATGAGCAGTACTTC,CASSLEQGVYEQYF
once,TRBJ2-7,TRBD1,TRBV6-8,TGTGCCAGCAGCCTCCGGGACAGTGCCTACGAGCAGTACTTC,CASSLRDSAYEQYF
.,TRBJ1-6,.,TRBV6-5,TGTGCCAGCAGGCTCCCGGGCGATAATTCACCCCTCCACTTT,CASRLPGDNSPLHF
.,TRBJ2-6,.,TRBV7-6,TGTGCCAGCAGCGTTAAATCGTCTGGGGCCAACGTCCTGACTTTC,CASSVKSSGANVLTF
.,TRBJ2-6,TRBD1,TRBV5-1,TGCGCCAGCAGCTTGGGGGCGACGGACAGGGCTGGGGCCAACGTCCTGACTTTC,CASSLGATDRAGANVLTF
.,TRBJ1-2,.,TRBV4-3,TGCGCCAGCAGCCAAGATCCAACTAACTATGGCTACACCTTC,CASSQDPTNYGYTF
.,TRBJ1-6,.,TRBV10-2,TGCGCCAGCAGTGAAGGGGTGGGGAATGGTTCACCCCTCCACTTT,CASSEGVGNGSPLHF
.,TRBJ1-1,TRBD1,TRBV9,TGTGCCAGCAGCGCCCACGGACAGGGGTCCACTGAAGCTTTCTTT,CASSAHGQGSTEAFF
.,TRBJ1-2,.,TRBV29-1,TGCAGCGTCGGGGACACCAACTATGGCTACACCTTC,CSVGDTNYGYTF
.,TRBJ2-2,.,TRBV11-3,TGTGCCAGCAGCTTAGCGGGCGGATTTGTCGGGGAGCTGTTTTTT,CASSLAGGFVGELFF
.,TRBJ1-5,.,TRBV15,TGTGCCACCAGCAGAGACAGGGTCCAGCCCCAGCATTTT,CATSRDRVQPQHF
once,TRBJ2-2,.,TRBV5-6,TGTGCCAGCAGCAGAACAGGGACGGGGCCGGGGGAGCTGTTTTTT,CASSRTGTGPGELFF
once,TRBJ1-2,TRBD1,TRBV19,TGTGCCAGTACTTCCGACAGGGGATATGGCTACACCTTC,CASTSDRGYGYTF
once,TRBJ2-7,.,TRBV5-6,TGTGCCAGCAGCTTTCAGACCTACGAGCAGTACTTC,CASSFQTYEQYF
.,TRBJ2-1,.,TRBV5-4,TGTGCCAGCAGCTTGGCGCCAGGGGCCAGCTCCTACAATGAGCAGTTCTTC,CASSLAPGASSYNEQFF
.,TRBJ2-3,.,TRBV9,TGTGCCAGCAGCGTAGTAGTAGGGGATACGCAGTATTTT,CASSVVVGDTQYF
.,TRBJ2-5,TRBD2,TRBV5-6,TGTGCCAGCAGCTGGGGAGGGGAGACCCAGTACTTC,CASSWGGETQYF
.,TRBJ2-3,TRBD1,TRBV5-1,TGCGCCAGCAGCCGAGGACAGGGGGCCTCAGATACGCAGTATTTT,CASSRGQGASDTQYF
medium-sized,TRBJ1-1,.,TRBV19,TGTGCCAGTAGTCCCGATTTACCGAACACTGAAGCTTTCTTT,CASSPDLPNTEAFF
.,TRBJ1-1,.,TRBV5-6,TGTGCCAGCAGCTTGGTGGGGCTGAGGAACACTGAAGCTTTCTTT,CASSLVGLRNTEAFF
.,TRBJ1-1,.,TRBV19,TGTGCCAGTAGTATGAGTGTGGGGGTCAGCACTGAAGCTTTCTTT,CASSMSVGVSTEAFF
once,TRBJ1-6,.,TRBV2,TGTGCCAGCAGTGAAGTGGCAGGGCCTAATTCACCCCTCCACTTT,CASSEVAGPNSPLHF
.,TRBJ1-5,TRBD1,TRBV14,TGTGCCAGCAGCCAAGGGAGACAGGGAAGCCAGCATTTT,CASSQGRQGSQHF
.,TRBJ2-5,TRBD1,TRBV20-1,TGCAGTGCTAGTACAGGACAGGCGTGGGAGACCCAGTACTTC,CSASTGQAWETQYF
.,TRBJ2-7,.,TRBV19,TGTGCCAGTAGTTTGGGACTGCCAGATGTTACCTACGAGCAGTACTTC,CASSLGLPDVTYEQYF
.,TRBJ1-5,.,TRBV7-2,TGTGCCAGCAGGAAAGGATTGCTGAGCAATCAGCCCCAGCATTTT,CASRKGLLSNQPQHF
few,TRBJ2-3,TRBD1,TRBV7-9,TGTGCCAGCAGCTTAACTGACAGGGTTTCCACAGATACGCAGTATTTT,CASSLTDRVSTDTQYF
once,TRBJ1-6,.,TRBV4-2,TGTGCCAGCAGCCAAGATTTCTTCAGGGGCTCCTATAATTCACCCCTCCACTTT,CASSQDFFRGSYNSPLHF
.,TRBJ1-2,.,TRBV2,TGTGCCAGCAGTGTTTTAGGGGGTCTAGCTAACTATGGCTACACCTTC,CASSVLGGLANYGYTF
.,TRBJ2-7,.,TRBV7-9,TGTGCCAGCAGCCAAGGGGCAATAAACTACGAGCAGTACTTC,CASSQGAINYEQYF
.,TRBJ2-1,.,TRBV21-1,TGTGCCAGCAGCAAAAAAAATTCCCCCTTGACTAGGCGTTCCTACAATGAGCAGTTCTTC,CASSKKNSPLTRRSYNEQFF
.,TRBJ2-7,TRBD2,TRBV7-2,TGTGCCAGCAGCTTACTTAGCGGGAGCCTTACCTACGAGCAGTACTTC,CASSLLSGSLTYEQYF
.,TRBJ2-5,TRBD2,TRBV14,TGTGCCAGCAGCCCTAGAACAGGGACTAGCGGCCAAACCCAGTACTTC,CASSPRTGTSGQTQYF
.,TRBJ1-2,TRBD1,TRBV6-4,TGTGCCAGCAGGGGAGGGACAGGGGACAACTATGGCTACACCTTC,CASRGGTGDNYGYTF
.,TRBJ1-1,.,TRBV5-1,TGCGCCAGCAGCCCAACAGGGTACGAAGTGTCTTTCTTT,CASSPTGYEVSFF